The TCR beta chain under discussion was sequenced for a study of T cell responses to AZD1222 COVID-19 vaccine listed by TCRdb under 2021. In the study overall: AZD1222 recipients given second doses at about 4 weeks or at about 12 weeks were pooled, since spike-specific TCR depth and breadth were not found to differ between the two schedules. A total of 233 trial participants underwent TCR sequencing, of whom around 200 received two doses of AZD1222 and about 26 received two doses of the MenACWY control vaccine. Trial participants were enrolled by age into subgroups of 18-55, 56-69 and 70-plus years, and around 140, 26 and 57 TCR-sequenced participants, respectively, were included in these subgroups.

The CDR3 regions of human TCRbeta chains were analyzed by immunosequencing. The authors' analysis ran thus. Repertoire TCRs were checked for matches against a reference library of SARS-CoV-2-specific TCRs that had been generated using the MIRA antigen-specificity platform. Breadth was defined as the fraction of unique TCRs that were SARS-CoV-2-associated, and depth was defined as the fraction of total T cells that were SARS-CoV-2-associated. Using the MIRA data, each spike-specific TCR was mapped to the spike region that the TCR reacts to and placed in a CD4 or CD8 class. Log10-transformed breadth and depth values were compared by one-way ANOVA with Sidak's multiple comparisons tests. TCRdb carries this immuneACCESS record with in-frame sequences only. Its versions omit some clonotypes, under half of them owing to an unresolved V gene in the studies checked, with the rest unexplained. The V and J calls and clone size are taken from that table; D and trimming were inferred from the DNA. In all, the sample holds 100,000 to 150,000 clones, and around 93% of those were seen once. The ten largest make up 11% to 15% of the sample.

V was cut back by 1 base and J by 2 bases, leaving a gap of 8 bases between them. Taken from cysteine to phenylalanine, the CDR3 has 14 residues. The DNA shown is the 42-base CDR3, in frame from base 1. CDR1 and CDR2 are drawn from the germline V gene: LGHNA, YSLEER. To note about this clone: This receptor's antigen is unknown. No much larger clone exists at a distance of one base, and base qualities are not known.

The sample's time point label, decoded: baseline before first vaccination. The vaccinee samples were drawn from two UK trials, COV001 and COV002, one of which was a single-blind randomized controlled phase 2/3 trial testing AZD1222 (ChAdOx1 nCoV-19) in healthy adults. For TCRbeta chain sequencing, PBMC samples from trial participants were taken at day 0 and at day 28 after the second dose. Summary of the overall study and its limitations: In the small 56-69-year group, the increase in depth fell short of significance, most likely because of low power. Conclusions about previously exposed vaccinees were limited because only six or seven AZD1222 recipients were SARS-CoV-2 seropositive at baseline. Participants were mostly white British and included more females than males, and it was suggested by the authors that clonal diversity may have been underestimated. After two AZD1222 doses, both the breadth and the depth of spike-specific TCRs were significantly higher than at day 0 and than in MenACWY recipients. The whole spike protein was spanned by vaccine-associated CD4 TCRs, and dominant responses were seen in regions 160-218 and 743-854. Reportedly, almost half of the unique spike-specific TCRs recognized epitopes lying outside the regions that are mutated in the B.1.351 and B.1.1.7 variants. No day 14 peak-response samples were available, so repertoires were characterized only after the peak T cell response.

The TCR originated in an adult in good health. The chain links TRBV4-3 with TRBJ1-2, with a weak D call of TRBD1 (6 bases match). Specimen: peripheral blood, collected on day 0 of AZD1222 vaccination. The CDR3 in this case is CASSQGTGNYGYTF. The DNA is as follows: TGCGCCAGCAGCCAAGGAACAGGGAACTATGGCTACACCTTC.